This TCR beta chain appears in the sequencing data of a study of T-cell memory formation after mild COVID-19. Study-wide context: The study found TCR clusters largely donor specific.

Germline-derived CDR1 and CDR2 are LGHNA and YNFKEQ. V was clipped by 4 bases and J by 2 bases, with 8 bases between them. The CDR3 has 14 residues. The study's findings and limits: Memory cells collected pre-infection included some clones that later responded, suggesting cross-reactive memory joined. Of the contracting clones, CD4+ ones lay mainly in CM and EM, and CD8+ ones in EMRA.

As for this clonotype: Its antigen remains unidentified.

MiXCR, run by TCRdb on the 5' RACE reads, gives a single entry per CDR3 protein. The sample lists roughly 130,000 distinct CDR3 sequences; about 5.9% were seen once. This TCR derives from an adult woman who had mild COVID-19 (a few samples of this study predate the infection). Cell type and time point are not known. Sample: PBMCs or a T cell subset sorted from them (not recorded which). The chain recombines TRBV4-2 with TRBJ2-2; D not certain. DNA for the CDR3: TGTGCCAGCAGCCTCGACCAAAACACCGGGGAGCTGTTTTTT. It is translated as CASSLDQNTGELFF.